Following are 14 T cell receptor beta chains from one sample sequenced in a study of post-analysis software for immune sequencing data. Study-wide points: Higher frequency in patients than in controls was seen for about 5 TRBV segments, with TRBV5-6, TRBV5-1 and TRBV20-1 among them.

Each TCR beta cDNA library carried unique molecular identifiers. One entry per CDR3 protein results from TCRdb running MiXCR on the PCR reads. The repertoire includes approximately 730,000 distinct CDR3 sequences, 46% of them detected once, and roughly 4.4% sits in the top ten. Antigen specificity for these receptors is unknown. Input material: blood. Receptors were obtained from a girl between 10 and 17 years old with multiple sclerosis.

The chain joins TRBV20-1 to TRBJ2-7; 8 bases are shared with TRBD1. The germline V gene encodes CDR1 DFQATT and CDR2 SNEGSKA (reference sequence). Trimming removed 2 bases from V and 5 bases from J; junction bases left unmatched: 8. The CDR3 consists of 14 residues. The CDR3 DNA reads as TGCAGTGCTAGAACTGACAGGGGTTTGAACGAGCAGTACTTC. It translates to CSARTDRGLNEQYF.

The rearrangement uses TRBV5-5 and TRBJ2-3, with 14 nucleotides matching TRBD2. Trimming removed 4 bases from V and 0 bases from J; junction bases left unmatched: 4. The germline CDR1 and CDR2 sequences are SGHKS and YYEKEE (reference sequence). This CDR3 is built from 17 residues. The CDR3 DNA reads TGTGCCAGCAGCCCTCGACTAGCGGGAGGGAGCACAGATACGCAGTATTTT. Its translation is CASSPRLAGGSTDTQYF.

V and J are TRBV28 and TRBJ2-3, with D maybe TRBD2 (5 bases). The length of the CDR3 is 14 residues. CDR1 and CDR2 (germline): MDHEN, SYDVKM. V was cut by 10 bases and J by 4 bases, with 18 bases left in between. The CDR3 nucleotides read TGTGCCACGCGGGCAGCCCTAGCAGCAGATACGCAGTATTTT. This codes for CATRAALAADTQYF.

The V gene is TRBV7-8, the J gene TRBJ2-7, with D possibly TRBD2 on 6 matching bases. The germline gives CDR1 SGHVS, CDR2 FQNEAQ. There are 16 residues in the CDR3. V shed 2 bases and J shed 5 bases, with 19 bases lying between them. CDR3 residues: CASSLHVGGSRNEQYF. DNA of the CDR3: TGTGCCAGCAGCTTACACGTCGGAGGGTCGAGAAACGAGCAGTACTTC.

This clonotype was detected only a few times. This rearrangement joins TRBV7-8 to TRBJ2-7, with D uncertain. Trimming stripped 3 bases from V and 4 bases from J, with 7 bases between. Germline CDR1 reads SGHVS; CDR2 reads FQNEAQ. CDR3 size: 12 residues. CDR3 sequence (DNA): TGTGCCAGCAGCTTCGACTTGTACGAGCAGTACTTC. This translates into CASSFDLYEQYF.

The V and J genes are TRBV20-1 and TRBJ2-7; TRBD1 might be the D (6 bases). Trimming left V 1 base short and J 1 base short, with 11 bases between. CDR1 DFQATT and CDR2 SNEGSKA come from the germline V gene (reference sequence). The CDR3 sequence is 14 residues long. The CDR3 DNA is TGCAGTGCTAGAGCCCCGGGACAATCCTACGAGCAGTACTTC. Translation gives CSARAPGQSYEQYF.

This CDR3 is CASTLPGATQYF. As DNA, the CDR3 is TGTGCCAGCACCCTCCCCGGGGCCACGCAGTATTTT. This chain joins TRBV6-6 and TRBJ2-3, with D perhaps given as TRBD1 or TRBD2 (5 bases each). This CDR3 is 12 amino acids long. V lost 7 bases to trimming and J lost 9 bases, with 14 bases between them. In germline, CDR1 is MNHNY, CDR2 SVGAGI (reference sequence).

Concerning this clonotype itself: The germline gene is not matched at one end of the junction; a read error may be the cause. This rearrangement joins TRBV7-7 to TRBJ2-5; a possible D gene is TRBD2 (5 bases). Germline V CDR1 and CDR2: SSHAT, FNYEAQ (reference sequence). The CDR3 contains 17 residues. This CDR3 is CASSDSAGGLLQETQYF. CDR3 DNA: TGTGCTAGCAGCGACTCGGCTGGCGGACTTCTTCAAGAGACCCAGTACTTC.

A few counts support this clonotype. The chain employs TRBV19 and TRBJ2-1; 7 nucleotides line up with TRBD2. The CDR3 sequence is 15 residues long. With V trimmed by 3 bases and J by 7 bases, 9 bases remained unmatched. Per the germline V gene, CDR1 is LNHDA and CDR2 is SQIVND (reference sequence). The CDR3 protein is CASSMTGGSGNEQFF. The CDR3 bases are TGTGCCAGTAGTATGACGGGAGGCTCGGGGAATGAGCAGTTCTTC.

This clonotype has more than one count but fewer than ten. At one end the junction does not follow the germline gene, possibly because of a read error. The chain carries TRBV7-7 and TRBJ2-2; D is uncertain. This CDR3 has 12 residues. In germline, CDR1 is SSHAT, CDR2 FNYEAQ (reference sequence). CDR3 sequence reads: CASSTNTGELFF. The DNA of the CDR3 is TGTGCTAGCAGCACTAACACCGGGGAGCTGTTTTTT.

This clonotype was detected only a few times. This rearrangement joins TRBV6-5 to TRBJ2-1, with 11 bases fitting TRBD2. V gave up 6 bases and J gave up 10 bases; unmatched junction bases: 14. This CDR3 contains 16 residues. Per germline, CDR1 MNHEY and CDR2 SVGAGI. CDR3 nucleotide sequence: TGTGCCAGCAGCCTGGGACTAGCGGAGCTGCTTGGGGAGCAGTTCTTC. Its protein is CASSLGLAELLGEQFF.

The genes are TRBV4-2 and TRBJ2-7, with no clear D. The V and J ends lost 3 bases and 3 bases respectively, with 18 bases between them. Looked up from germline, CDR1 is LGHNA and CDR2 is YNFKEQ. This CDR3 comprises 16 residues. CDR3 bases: TGTGCCAGCAGCCATGGCCACTCCAGAATATTCTACGAGCAGTACTTC. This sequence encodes CASSHGHSRIFYEQYF.

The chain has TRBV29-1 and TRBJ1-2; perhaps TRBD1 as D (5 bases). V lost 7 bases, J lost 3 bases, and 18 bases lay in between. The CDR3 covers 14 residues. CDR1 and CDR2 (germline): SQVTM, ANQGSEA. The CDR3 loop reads CSAGLGQGDYGYTF. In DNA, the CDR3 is TGCAGCGCCGGGCTGGGGCAGGGCGACTATGGCTACACCTTC. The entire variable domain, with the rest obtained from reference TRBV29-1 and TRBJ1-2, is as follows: SAVISQKPSRDICQRGTSLTIQCQVDSQVTMMFWYRQQPGQSLTLIATANQGSEATYESGFVIDKFPISRPNLTFSTLTVSNMSPEDSSIYLCSAGLGQGDYGYTFGSGTRLTVV.

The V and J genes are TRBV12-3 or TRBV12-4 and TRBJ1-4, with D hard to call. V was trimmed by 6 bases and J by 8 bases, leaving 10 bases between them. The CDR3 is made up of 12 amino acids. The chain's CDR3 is CASRAGGEKLFF. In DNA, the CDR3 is TGTGCCAGCAGGGCCGGTGGGGAAAAACTGTTTTTT.